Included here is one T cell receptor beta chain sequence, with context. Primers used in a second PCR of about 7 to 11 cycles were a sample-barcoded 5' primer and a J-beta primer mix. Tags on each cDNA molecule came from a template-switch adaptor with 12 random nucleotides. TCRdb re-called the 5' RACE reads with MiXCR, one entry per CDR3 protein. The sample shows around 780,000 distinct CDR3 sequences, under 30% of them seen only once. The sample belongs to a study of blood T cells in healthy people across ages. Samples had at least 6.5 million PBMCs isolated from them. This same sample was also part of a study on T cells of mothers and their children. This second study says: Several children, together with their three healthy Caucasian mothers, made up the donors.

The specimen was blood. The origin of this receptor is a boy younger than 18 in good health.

The CDR3 protein is CASSLEDRGLGEQFF. Written as DNA, the CDR3 is TGTGCCAGCAGCTTGGAGGACAGGGGATTGGGGGAGCAGTTCTTC. V is TRBV5-5 and J is TRBJ2-1; 9 bases are shared with TRBD1. V dropped 0 bases and J dropped 10; count of bases not matched to a gene: 8. The CDR3 has 15 amino acids. Germline V gene lookup returns CDR1 SGHKS and CDR2 YYEKEE (reference sequence).